Shown below are 32 T cell receptor beta chains from a single sample sequenced in a study of cytomegalovirus exposure and HLA in healthy donors (dated by TCRdb to 2015 to 2018). Receptor amplification or capture employed the immunoSEQ multiplex PCR assay. A mixture of 60 forward primers for TCR Vbeta segments and 13 reverse primers for TCR Jbeta segments was used in the multiplex PCR. TCRdb carries this immuneACCESS record with in-frame sequences only. Its versions omit some clonotypes, under half of them owing to an unresolved V gene in the studies checked, with the rest unexplained. This sample holds some 190,000 clones; 81% were observed only once. The biggest ten clones account for about 3% of the sample. The sequenced sample consisted of PBMCs. The receptor set was obtained from a man in his forties in good health and CMV-seropositive.

The V call is TRBV7-2, the J call TRBJ2-3; TRBD2 agrees at 10 bases. V was pared by 4 bases and J by 1 base, with 8 bases of the junction left unmatched. From germline, CDR1 is SGHTA and CDR2 FQGNSA. The CDR3 has 17 amino acids. The CDR3 region has the DNA TGTGCCAGCAGCTCCAGCGCAGGACTAGCGGGCACAGATACGCAGTATTTT. Amino acids: CASSSSAGLAGTDTQYF.

This clone showed up just once. The chain carries TRBV5-4 and TRBJ1-1; D not certain. Germline values: CDR1 SGHNT, CDR2 YYREEE (reference sequence). Trimming took 3 bases from V and 3 from J, leaving 6 bases between them. CDR3 length: 12 residues. DNA of the CDR3: TGTGCCAGCAGCTCCCAGTACACTGAAGCTTTCTTT. Protein product: CASSSQYTEAFF.

The chain combines TRBV10-1 with TRBJ2-2; 16 bases are shared with TRBD2. There are 18 residues in the CDR3. V shed 7 bases, J shed 3 bases, and the junction held 8 bases outside the gene matches. The germline gives CDR1 WNHNN, CDR2 SYGVQD (reference sequence). CDR3: CASTLGLAGGPDTGELFF. In nucleotides, the CDR3 is TGCGCCAGCACTCTGGGACTAGCGGGAGGGCCGGACACCGGGGAGCTGTTTTTT.

The J gene is TRBJ1-1, the V gene TRBV11-3; D remains ambiguous. V gave up 5 bases and J gave up 2 bases, with 6 bases separating them. CDR1 and CDR2 (germline): SGHNT, YENEEA. The CDR3 is 12 amino acids. The DNA of the CDR3 is TGTGCCAGCAGCCAAGCTAACACTGAAGCTTTCTTT. It specifies CASSQANTEAFF.

V gene TRBV18 combines with J gene TRBJ2-3; D might be TRBD2 (5 bases). V lost 2 bases, J lost 3 bases, and 12 bases lay in between. The germline gives CDR1 KGHSH, CDR2 LQKENI. The CDR3 spans 15 residues. CDR3: CASSPFSGRTDTQYF. For the CDR3, the DNA is TGTGCCAGCTCACCATTCAGCGGAAGGACAGATACGCAGTATTTT.

This clone was seen only a few times. V is TRBV19 and J is TRBJ1-5; D might be TRBD1 (5 bases). The V end lost 7 bases, the J end lost 3 bases, and 7 bases lay between the germline ends. The CDR3 contains 12 residues. The germline gives CDR1 LNHDA, CDR2 SQIVND (reference sequence). CDR3 DNA sequence: TGTGCCAGTACAGGGTTCAATCAGCCCCAGCATTTT. It codes for CASTGFNQPQHF. Supplemented by reference TRBV19 and TRBJ1-5, the full variable domain reads DGGITQSPKYLFRKEGQNVTLSCEQNLNHDAMYWYRQDPGQGLRLIYYSQIVNDFQKGDIAEGYSVSREKKESFPLTVTSAQKNPTAFYLCASTGFNQPQHFGDGTRLSIL.

V and J are TRBV19 and TRBJ2-1; D is perhaps TRBD2 (5 bases). Trimming shortened V by 1 base and J by 9 bases, and 10 bases separated the two germline ends. CDR3 length equals 13 residues. Germline values: CDR1 LNHDA, CDR2 SQIVND (reference sequence). The CDR3 DNA follows: TGTGCCAGTAGTATAGCGGAGAGGGTTGAGCAGTTCTTC. Amino acids: CASSIAERVEQFF.

The rearrangement joins TRBV6-6 to TRBJ1-1; D is undetermined. The CDR3 length is 12 residues. V shed 2 bases and J shed 5 bases, with 6 bases lying between them. CDR1 is MNHNY and CDR2 is SVGAGI in the germline V gene (reference sequence). CDR3 sequence reads: CASSYPQTEAFF. In DNA, the CDR3 is TGTGCCAGCAGTTACCCTCAGACTGAAGCTTTCTTT.

This clone was seen once. This chain connects TRBV21-1 to TRBJ1-2. TRBV21-1 is a documented pseudogene. The CDR3 loop spans 14 amino acids. This chain's CDR3 is CASGPGPLAYGYTF. As DNA, the CDR3 is TGTGCCAGCGGGCCCGGCCCCCTAGCCTATGGCTACACCTTC.

This clone has a handful of counts. This sequence joins TRBV28 and TRBJ2-7, with 10 bases that match TRBD2. With 6 bases clipped from V and 3 bases from J, the junction kept 8 bases outside the gene matches. Germline loops: CDR1 MDHEN, CDR2 SYDVKM. There are 15 residues in the CDR3. The CDR3 is CASSPPLAGFYEQYF. CDR3 nucleotide sequence: TGTGCCAGCAGCCCGCCACTAGCGGGGTTCTACGAGCAGTACTTC.

V is TRBV6-5 and J is TRBJ1-1; D gene uncertain. V lost 4 bases, J lost 5 bases, and 11 bases lay in between. CDR3 length: 13 residues. Germline V gene sequence: CDR1 MNHEY, CDR2 SVGAGI. In DNA, the CDR3 is TGTGCCAGCAGTTCCCGGGTTTGGACTGAAGCTTTCTTT. This codes for CASSSRVWTEAFF.

The chain recombines TRBV27 with TRBJ1-3; TRBD1 agrees at 8 bases. The V gene end was trimmed by 0 bases and the J gene end by 4 bases; junction bases not matched to a gene: 5. The CDR3 is 16 amino acids. Germline lookup yields CDR1 MNHEY and CDR2 SMNVEV (reference sequence). The CDR3 reads CASSLSFTGGGNTIYF. CDR3 sequence (DNA): TGTGCCAGCAGTTTATCGTTTACAGGGGGAGGAAACACCATATATTTT.

This clone was recorded a few times. The rearrangement uses TRBV5-8 and TRBJ1-1; the D is unclear. V lost 0 bases and J 5 bases, leaving 8 bases between the germline ends. This CDR3 is built from 13 residues. CDR1 is SGHTS, CDR2 YDEGEE, per germline. The CDR3 DNA follows: TGTGCCAGCAGCTTGGTCTCGGGGACTGAAGCTTTCTTT. Translating it yields CASSLVSGTEAFF.

The genes are TRBV10-3 and TRBJ2-2; unclear D gene. This CDR3 is built from 13 residues. The germline gives CDR1 ENHRY, CDR2 SYGVKD. V lost 5 bases, J lost 7 bases, and 11 bases lay in between. The CDR3 reads CAISLRVGGELFF. CDR3 DNA sequence: TGTGCCATCAGTCTTCGGGTTGGCGGGGAGCTGTTTTTT.

This chain connects TRBV7-7 to TRBJ2-5, with a possible D match to TRBD2 (5 bases). Trimming removed 1 base at V and 4 bases at J, with 10 bases between. The germline V gene encodes CDR1 SSHAT and CDR2 FNYEAQ (reference sequence). CDR3 length equals 14 residues. CDR3 protein: CASSLGTSLETQYF. CDR3 DNA sequence: TGTGCCAGCAGCTTAGGGACTTCGTTAGAGACCCAGTACTTC.

The chain has TRBV7-2 and TRBJ2-1; 10 positions match TRBD2. With 2 bases clipped from V and 9 bases from J, the junction kept 1 base outside the gene matches. The germline V gene has CDR1 SGHTA and CDR2 FQGNSA. This CDR3 comprises 13 residues. The CDR3 loop reads CASSLQREGEQFF. CDR3 coding DNA: TGTGCCAGCAGCTTACAGCGGGAGGGTGAGCAGTTCTTC.

The chain recombines TRBV10-1 with TRBJ2-2; weak D call: TRBD2 (7 bases). Germline V gives CDR1 WNHNN, CDR2 SYGVQD (reference sequence). This CDR3 is built from 14 residues. Trimming took off 4 bases at V and 6 bases at J, with 12 bases between the two ends. DNA of the CDR3: TGCGCCAGCAGTGGAAGGGGGGGCCCCGGGGAGCTGTTTTTT. As protein: CASSGRGGPGELFF.

The chain is built from TRBV6-1 and TRBJ2-7, with 13 bases fitting TRBD2. Trimming cost V 9 bases and J 3 bases; bases outside gene matches: 8. The CDR3 has 15 residues. Germline V gene data show CDR1 as MNHNS and CDR2 as SASEGT. The CDR3 region has the DNA TGTGCCAGTGAATCCGGGACTAGCGGGAACTACGAGCAGTACTTC. It specifies CASESGTSGNYEQYF.

The chain has TRBV29-1 and TRBJ1-2; D unclear. The CDR3 is made up of 12 amino acids. From germline, CDR1 is SQVTM and CDR2 ANQGSEA. V lost 3 bases and J lost 5, with 10 bases in between. CDR3 loop: CSVDRRGYGYTF. CDR3 DNA sequence: TGCAGCGTTGATCGTCGGGGTTATGGCTACACCTTC.

V usage is TRBV11-2 and J usage is TRBJ1-1; D is undetermined. Trimming took off 1 base at V and 0 bases at J, with 9 bases between the two ends. Germline loops: CDR1 SGHAT, CDR2 FQNNGV. CDR3 length: 15 residues. The CDR3 DNA reads TGTGCCAGCAGCTTAGCCGCAGAAATGAACACTGAAGCTTTCTTT. Its protein product is CASSLAAEMNTEAFF.

This clone was observed at least ten times. The chain has TRBV9 and TRBJ2-1, with a tentative D call TRBD1 (6 bases). Trimming shortened V by 3 bases and J by 9 bases, and 7 bases separated the two germline ends. The V gene's germline CDR1 is SGDLS and CDR2 YYNGEE. This CDR3 contains 11 residues. For the CDR3, the DNA is TGTGCCAGCAGCGCGACAGGTGAGCAGTTCTTC. Translated, it gives CASSATGEQFF.

The chain combines TRBV4-3 with TRBJ2-3; TRBD2 is a possible D gene (5 bases). Trimming pared 4 bases from V and 5 bases from J, leaving 10 bases between. The CDR3 length is 13 residues. Germline lookup yields CDR1 LGHNA and CDR2 YSLEER. The CDR3 DNA reads TGCGCCAGCAGCCTCCTTCGGGGAGATACGCAGTATTTT. Amino acids: CASSLLRGDTQYF.

Details on this clone: This CDR3 is missing its conserved last phenylalanine or tryptophan, likely due to a read error. The DNA for the CDR3 is TGTGCCAGCAGTTTACAGGGGCACGGCTACACCTCC. It codes for CASSLQGHGYTS. The chain joins TRBV28 to TRBJ1-2; D possibly corresponds to TRBD1 (6 bases). Trimming left V 2 bases short and J 8 bases short, with 9 bases between. CDR3 length equals 12 residues. Germline values: CDR1 MDHEN, CDR2 SYDVKM.

V is TRBV10-3 and J is TRBJ1-6; TRBD1 aligns across 8 bases. The germline gives CDR1 ENHRY, CDR2 SYGVKD. After removal of 6 bases from V and 7 bases from J, the junction contained 5 bases not matched to a gene. The CDR3 runs to 14 residues. CDR3 DNA sequence: TGTGCCATCAGAAGGGGACAGGAAAATTCACCCCTCCACTTT. Translation: CAIRRGQENSPLHF.

The rearrangement links TRBV9 to TRBJ2-7; 7 bases match TRBD1. Germline loops: CDR1 SGDLS, CDR2 YYNGEE. V shed 2 bases and J 5 bases; nucleotides not matched to a gene: 10. This CDR3 is built from 15 residues. The CDR3, as DNA: TGTGCCAGCAGCGTGCCGCAGGGGGTTGGGAACGAGCAGTACTTC. Its translation: CASSVPQGVGNEQYF.

The CDR3 region is CASSEPLTSGRYEQYF. In nucleotides, the CDR3 is TGCGCCAGCAGCGAGCCCCTGACTAGCGGGAGGTACGAGCAGTACTTC. The V call is TRBV5-1, the J call TRBJ2-7; 13 bases align to TRBD2. The V gene end was trimmed by 4 bases and the J gene end by 4 bases; junction bases not matched to a gene: 8. Germline CDR1 SGHRS, CDR2 YFSETQ. This CDR3 is built from 16 residues.

The V gene is TRBV10-3, the J gene TRBJ2-1; 10 bases fit TRBD2. The CDR3 spans 16 residues. J lost 0 bases, V lost 4 bases, and 3 bases had no gene match. Germline-derived CDR1 and CDR2 are ENHRY and SYGVKD. CDR3 DNA sequence: TGTGCCATCAGTGCACTAGCGGGGAGCTCCTACAATGAGCAGTTCTTC. Its translation is CAISALAGSSYNEQFF.

This sequence joins TRBV29-1 and TRBJ2-7; D is perhaps TRBD1 (5 bases). Germline-derived CDR1 and CDR2 are SQVTM and ANQGSEA. The CDR3 length is 11 residues. Trimming pared 5 bases from V and 6 bases from J, leaving 11 bases between. CDR3 region: CSVPQGTEQYF. CDR3 DNA: TGCAGCGTTCCGCAGGGTACCGAGCAGTACTTC.

The chain couples TRBV5-1 to TRBJ2-1; the match to TRBD1 covers 8 bases. J was trimmed by 2 bases and V by 0 bases; bases with no gene match: 4. This CDR3 comprises 16 residues. Looked up from germline, CDR1 is SGHRS and CDR2 is YFSETQ. The CDR3 DNA sequence: TGCGCCAGCAGCTTGGTTGCAGGGGGCACCTACAATGAGCAGTTCTTC. Translated: CASSLVAGGTYNEQFF.

The chain joins TRBV5-1 to TRBJ1-3; 8 nucleotides match TRBD1. The CDR3 contains 17 residues. Germline-derived CDR1 and CDR2 are SGHRS and YFSETQ. Trimming took 0 bases from V and 0 from J; bases not matched to a gene: 5. The CDR3 is CASSLGDRPFSGNTIYF. CDR3 bases: TGCGCCAGCAGCTTGGGGGACAGGCCCTTCTCTGGAAACACCATATATTTT.

This sequence joins TRBV4-3 and TRBJ2-7; 7 bases fit TRBD1. V gave up 1 base and J gave up 4 bases; unmatched junction bases: 7. The CDR3 contains 15 residues. The germline gives CDR1 LGHNA, CDR2 YSLEER. The CDR3 nucleotides read TGCGCCAGCAGCCAAGGACAGGGCAATCGGTACGAGCAGTACTTC. It specifies CASSQGQGNRYEQYF.

V usage is TRBV2 and J usage is TRBJ2-5; 10 bases match TRBD2. CDR1 and CDR2 from the germline V gene are SNHLY and FYNNEI. V was clipped by 3 bases and J by 7 bases; unmatched bases: 8. CDR3 length equals 15 residues. The CDR3 DNA follows: TGTGCCAGCAGTGAGTCCGCCAGCGGGAGGGGGACCCAGTACTTC. The encoded protein is CASSESASGRGTQYF.